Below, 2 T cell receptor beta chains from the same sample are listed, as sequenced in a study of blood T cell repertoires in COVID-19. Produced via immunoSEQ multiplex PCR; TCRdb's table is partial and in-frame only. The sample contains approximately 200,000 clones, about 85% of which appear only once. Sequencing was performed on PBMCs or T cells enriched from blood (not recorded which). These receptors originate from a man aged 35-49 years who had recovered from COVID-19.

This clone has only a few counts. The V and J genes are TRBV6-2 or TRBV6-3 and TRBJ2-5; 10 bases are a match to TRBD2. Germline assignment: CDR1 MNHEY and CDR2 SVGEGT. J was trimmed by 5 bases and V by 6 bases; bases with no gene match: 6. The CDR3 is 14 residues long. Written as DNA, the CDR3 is TGTGCCAGCAGCTCCGGGACTAGCGCGGAGACCCAGTACTTC. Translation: CASSSGTSAETQYF.

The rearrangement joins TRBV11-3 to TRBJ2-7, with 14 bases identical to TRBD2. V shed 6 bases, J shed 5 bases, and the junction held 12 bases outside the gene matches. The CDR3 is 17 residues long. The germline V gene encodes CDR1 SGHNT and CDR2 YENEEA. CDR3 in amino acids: CASSLGLAGEELNEQYF. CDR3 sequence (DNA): TGTGCCAGCAGTCTGGGACTAGCGGGAGAGGAGTTGAACGAGCAGTACTTC.